The subject of this entry is one T cell receptor beta chain. The method was immunoSEQ multiplex PCR; TCRdb's version includes in-frame clones alone and lacks a portion of them. The sample carries about 100,000 clones, around 87% recorded once. The data were obtained in a study of blood T cell repertoires in COVID-19. This TCR came from a young woman with acute or convalescent COVID-19. Source material: peripheral blood.

The CDR3 reads CASSLDYGTGINIQYF. The CDR3 nucleotides read TGTGCCAGTAGTCTCGACTACGGGACAGGGATAAACATTCAGTACTTC. V gene TRBV19 combines with J gene TRBJ2-4; TRBD1 matches at 9 bases. The CDR3 has 16 residues. The V segment lost 5 bases and the J segment 6 bases; nucleotides outside the gene matches: 11. Germline V gene data show CDR1 as LNHDA and CDR2 as SQIVND (reference sequence).